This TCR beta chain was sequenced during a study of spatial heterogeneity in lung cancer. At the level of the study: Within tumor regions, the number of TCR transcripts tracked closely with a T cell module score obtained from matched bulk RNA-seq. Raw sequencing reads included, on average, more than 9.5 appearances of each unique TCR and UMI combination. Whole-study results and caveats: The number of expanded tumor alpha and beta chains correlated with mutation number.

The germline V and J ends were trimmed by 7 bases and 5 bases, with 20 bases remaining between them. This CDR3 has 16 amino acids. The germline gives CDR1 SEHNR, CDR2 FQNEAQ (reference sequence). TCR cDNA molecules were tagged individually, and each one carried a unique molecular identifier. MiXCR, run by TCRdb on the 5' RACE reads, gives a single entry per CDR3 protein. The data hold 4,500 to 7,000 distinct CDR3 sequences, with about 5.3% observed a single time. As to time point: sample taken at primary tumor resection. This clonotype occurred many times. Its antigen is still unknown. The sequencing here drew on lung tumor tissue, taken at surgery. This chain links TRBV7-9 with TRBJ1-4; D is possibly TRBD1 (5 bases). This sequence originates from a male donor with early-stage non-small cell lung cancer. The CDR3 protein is CASTISGRGVNEKLFF. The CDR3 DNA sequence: TGTGCCAGCACCATCAGCGGGAGAGGGGTGAATGAAAAACTGTTTTTT. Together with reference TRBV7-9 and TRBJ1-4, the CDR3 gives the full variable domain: DTGVSQNPRHKITKRGQNVTFRCDPISEHNRLYWYRQTLGQGPEFLTYFQNEAQLEKSRLLSDRFSAERPKGSFSTLEIQRTEQGDSAMYLCASTISGRGVNEKLFFGSGTQLSVL.